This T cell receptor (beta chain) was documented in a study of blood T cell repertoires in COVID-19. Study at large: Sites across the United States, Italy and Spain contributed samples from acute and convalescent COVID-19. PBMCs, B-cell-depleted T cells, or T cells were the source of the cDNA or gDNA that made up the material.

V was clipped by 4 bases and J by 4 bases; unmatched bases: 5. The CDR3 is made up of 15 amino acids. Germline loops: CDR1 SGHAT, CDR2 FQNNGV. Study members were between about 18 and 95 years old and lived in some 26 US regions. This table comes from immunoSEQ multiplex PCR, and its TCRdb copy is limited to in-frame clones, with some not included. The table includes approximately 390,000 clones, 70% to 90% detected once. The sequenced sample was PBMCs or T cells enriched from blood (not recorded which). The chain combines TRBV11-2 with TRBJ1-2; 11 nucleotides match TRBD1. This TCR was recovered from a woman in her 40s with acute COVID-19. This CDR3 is CASSSRTGGSYGYTF. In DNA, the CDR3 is TGTGCCAGCAGCTCCCGGACAGGGGGCTCCTATGGCTACACCTTC.